These T cell receptor beta chains were read from a single sample in a study of early T cells in non-severe SARS-CoV-2 infection. TCRdb re-derived calls from the 5' RACE reads in MiXCR, one entry per CDR3 protein. The data contain around 50,000 distinct CDR3 sequences, around 10% of them seen just once; the ten biggest clones take up approximately 10%. Material: whole blood. These receptors came from an adult who was a healthcare worker with PCR-confirmed SARS-CoV-2 infection or an uninfected control (not recorded which). Both conserved end residues are part of each CDR3. Each record gives: J gene, clone size, V gene, D gene, CDR3 DNA, CDR3 protein. The D gene is left open where the match is weak. Size values are once, few and many counts, or a class for expanded clones, and some rows have none.

j_gene: TRBJ2-3; abundance: many; v_gene: TRBV27; d_gene: TRBD2; CDR3nt: TGTGCCAGCAGTTTATTAGATCTAGCGGGAGGTCATACGCAGTATTTT; CDR3aa: CASSLLDLAGGHTQYF
j_gene: TRBJ2-3; abundance: few; v_gene: TRBV7-3; d_gene: -; CDR3nt: TGTGCCAGCAGCTTAATGGCCAGGGGAACAGATACGCAGTATTTT; CDR3aa: CASSLMARGTDTQYF
j_gene: TRBJ2-3; abundance: few; v_gene: TRBV4-1; d_gene: -; CDR3nt: TGCGCCAGCAGCCAAGATCACGGGGGGCGTAAGCGGGGAAGCACAGATACGCAGTATTTT; CDR3aa: CASSQDHGGRKRGSTDTQYF
j_gene: TRBJ1-2; abundance: -; v_gene: TRBV20-1; d_gene: -; CDR3nt: TGCAGTGTGGGGACGGGGACTAACTATGGCTACACCTTC; CDR3aa: CSVGTGTNYGYTF
j_gene: TRBJ2-7; abundance: many; v_gene: TRBV2; d_gene: TRBD1; CDR3nt: TGTGCCAGCAAGCGACGCCCAGGACAGGGGGGTGGCGAGCAGTACTTC; CDR3aa: CASKRRPGQGGGEQYF
j_gene: TRBJ2-2; abundance: few; v_gene: TRBV7-7; d_gene: TRBD1; CDR3nt: TGTGCTAGCAGCCCTACTCTGGGACAGGGGGGCACCGGGGAGCTGTTTTTT; CDR3aa: CASSPTLGQGGTGELFF
j_gene: TRBJ1-5; abundance: many; v_gene: TRBV4-1; d_gene: TRBD1; CDR3nt: TGCGCCAGCAGCCAAACTCAGGGGGCTAGCTGGGCCCAGCATTTT; CDR3aa: CASSQTQGASWAQHF
j_gene: TRBJ1-2; abundance: -; v_gene: TRBV6-5; d_gene: TRBD1; CDR3nt: TGTGCCAGCAGTCTGGACAGGGTTGACTATGGCTACACCTTC; CDR3aa: CASSLDRVDYGYTF
j_gene: TRBJ1-1; abundance: -; v_gene: TRBV27; d_gene: TRBD1; CDR3nt: TGTGCCAGCAGTTTCCTCGGACAGGTAGTGAACACTGAAGCTTTCTTT; CDR3aa: CASSFLGQVVNTEAFF
j_gene: TRBJ2-3; abundance: many; v_gene: TRBV20-1; d_gene: -; CDR3nt: TGCAGTCCTCTTAAGGCCACAGATACGCAGTATTTT; CDR3aa: CSPLKATDTQYF
j_gene: TRBJ2-7; abundance: many; v_gene: TRBV12-3/TRBV12-4; d_gene: TRBD2; CDR3nt: TGTGCCAGCAGTCACTGGGGACTAGAACTTAGGGAGCAGTACTTC; CDR3aa: CASSHWGLELREQYF
j_gene: TRBJ2-7; abundance: -; v_gene: TRBV7-9; d_gene: -; CDR3nt: TGTGCCAGCAGCGGGCGACACGTTGTCGAGCAGTACTTC; CDR3aa: CASSGRHVVEQYF
j_gene: TRBJ2-2; abundance: -; v_gene: TRBV7-3; d_gene: TRBD2; CDR3nt: TGTGCCAGCAGCGAGATAGCGGGAGAAACCGGGGAGCTGTTTTTT; CDR3aa: CASSEIAGETGELFF
j_gene: TRBJ2-5; abundance: few; v_gene: TRBV2; d_gene: -; CDR3nt: TGTGCCAGCAGTGAGCAGCGGTTCCAAGAGACCCAGTACTTC; CDR3aa: CASSEQRFQETQYF
j_gene: TRBJ1-1; abundance: few; v_gene: TRBV4-1; d_gene: TRBD1; CDR3nt: TGCGCCAGCAGCCCGATGACCGAAGGGACAGTAGCTTTCTTT; CDR3aa: CASSPMTEGTVAFF
j_gene: TRBJ1-2; abundance: many; v_gene: TRBV5-1; d_gene: TRBD1; CDR3nt: TGCGCCAGCAGCTTGGGGACAGGGGACTATGGCTACACCTTC; CDR3aa: CASSLGTGDYGYTF
j_gene: TRBJ1-5; abundance: many; v_gene: TRBV6-5; d_gene: -; CDR3nt: TGTGCCAGCAGCCCTCAGGGGCTGGCGGCTCAGCCCCAGCATTTT; CDR3aa: CASSPQGLAAQPQHF
j_gene: TRBJ2-7; abundance: many; v_gene: TRBV12-3/TRBV12-4; d_gene: TRBD2; CDR3nt: TGTGCCAGCAGTCTAGCGGGGGGCTACGAGCAGTACTTC; CDR3aa: CASSLAGGYEQYF
j_gene: TRBJ1-1; abundance: many; v_gene: TRBV7-9; d_gene: TRBD1; CDR3nt: TGTGCCAGCAGCTCACAACAGGGGGCTGAAGCTTTCTTT; CDR3aa: CASSSQQGAEAFF
j_gene: TRBJ2-7; abundance: few; v_gene: TRBV7-8; d_gene: -; CDR3nt: TGTGCCAGCACCCCCTACAGGGAAAGGGAGCAGTACTTC; CDR3aa: CASTPYREREQYF
j_gene: TRBJ2-4; abundance: medium-sized; v_gene: TRBV29-1; d_gene: -; CDR3nt: TGCAGCGTCTTCATAGGAACAGGGAGGGACATTCAGTACTTC; CDR3aa: CSVFIGTGRDIQYF
j_gene: TRBJ1-1; abundance: few; v_gene: TRBV12-3/TRBV12-4; d_gene: -; CDR3nt: TGTGCCAGCAGTTTTGGGCACCTAGAAGCTTTCTTT; CDR3aa: CASSFGHLEAFF
j_gene: TRBJ2-7; abundance: -; v_gene: TRBV5-1; d_gene: -; CDR3nt: TGCGCCAGCAGCCCGACCAGGAGCGAGCAGTACTTC; CDR3aa: CASSPTRSEQYF
j_gene: TRBJ2-2; abundance: -; v_gene: TRBV6-4; d_gene: TRBD2; CDR3nt: TGTGCCAGCAGTGACTCGATGGGGGGGACCACCGGGGAGCTGTTTTTT; CDR3aa: CASSDSMGGTTGELFF
j_gene: TRBJ1-2; abundance: many; v_gene: TRBV28; d_gene: TRBD1; CDR3nt: TGTGCCAGCAGTCCCGTTAGGACAGGGGGAAGCTATGGCTACACCTTC; CDR3aa: CASSPVRTGGSYGYTF
j_gene: TRBJ2-1; abundance: many; v_gene: TRBV5-1; d_gene: TRBD2; CDR3nt: TGCGCCAGCGTAGCGGGGGCCTACAATGAGCAGTTCTTC; CDR3aa: CASVAGAYNEQFF
j_gene: TRBJ2-7; abundance: -; v_gene: TRBV20-1; d_gene: -; CDR3nt: TGCAGTGCTAGATTGCAGGTCCACGAGCAGTACTTC; CDR3aa: CSARLQVHEQYF
j_gene: TRBJ1-6; abundance: few; v_gene: TRBV3-1; d_gene: TRBD1; CDR3nt: TGTGCCAGCAGCCCCTATGGGACAGGGAAAGAATCACCCCTCCACTTT; CDR3aa: CASSPYGTGKESPLHF
j_gene: TRBJ2-1; abundance: -; v_gene: TRBV12-3/TRBV12-4; d_gene: -; CDR3nt: TGTGCCAGCAGTTCCCTTCATGAGCAGTTCTTC; CDR3aa: CASSSLHEQFF
j_gene: TRBJ2-4; abundance: few; v_gene: TRBV5-1; d_gene: TRBD1; CDR3nt: TGCGCCAGCAGCTTCCGGACAGGGCAGAACATTCAGTACTTC; CDR3aa: CASSFRTGQNIQYF
j_gene: TRBJ2-7; abundance: few; v_gene: TRBV5-5; d_gene: TRBD1; CDR3nt: TGTGCCAGCAGCTTGGCCGGGACAGGGACCTACTACGAGCAGTACTTC; CDR3aa: CASSLAGTGTYYEQYF
j_gene: TRBJ2-3; abundance: many; v_gene: TRBV20-1; d_gene: -; CDR3nt: TGCAGTGTTCTTCCGGGAACAGATACGCAGTATTTT; CDR3aa: CSVLPGTDTQYF
j_gene: TRBJ1-3; abundance: many; v_gene: TRBV5-1; d_gene: -; CDR3nt: TGCGCCAGCACGACGGGCAGGGTCGGTGACACCATATATTTT; CDR3aa: CASTTGRVGDTIYF
j_gene: TRBJ1-2; abundance: -; v_gene: TRBV28; d_gene: -; CDR3nt: TGTGCCAGCAGTTTGGATGGATCTGGCTACACCTTC; CDR3aa: CASSLDGSGYTF
j_gene: TRBJ1-1; abundance: -; v_gene: TRBV5-1; d_gene: TRBD1; CDR3nt: TGCGCCAGCAGCTATGACTTGACAGGGATAAGCACTGAAGCTTTCTTT; CDR3aa: CASSYDLTGISTEAFF
j_gene: TRBJ1-1; abundance: many; v_gene: TRBV11-3; d_gene: -; CDR3nt: TGTGCCAGCAGAAGACAAGCGAGACTTAACACTGAAGCTTTCTTT; CDR3aa: CASRRQARLNTEAFF
j_gene: TRBJ2-7; abundance: few; v_gene: TRBV11-2; d_gene: TRBD2; CDR3nt: TGTGCCAGCTCCCCCCCGGGAGGGGCTACGTACGAGCAGTACTTC; CDR3aa: CASSPPGGATYEQYF
j_gene: TRBJ2-7; abundance: -; v_gene: TRBV19; d_gene: TRBD1; CDR3nt: TGTGCCAGCACGCCCAGTCCGGGACAGCTATACTACGAGCAGTACTTC; CDR3aa: CASTPSPGQLYYEQYF
j_gene: TRBJ2-7; abundance: many; v_gene: TRBV4-1; d_gene: TRBD2; CDR3nt: TGCGCCAGCAGCTACAACTTACTTAGCGGGAGCCTATCCTACGAGCAGTACTTC; CDR3aa: CASSYNLLSGSLSYEQYF